Below, 5 T cell receptor beta chains from the same sample are listed, as sequenced in a study of T-cell reconstitution after alpha-beta-depleted transplantation in children. A library of TCRbeta sequences, prepared with unique molecular identifiers, was generated. Each CDR3 protein is one row after TCRdb ran MiXCR on the PCR reads. The profile shows 130,000 to 150,000 distinct CDR3 sequences, about 9% of them singletons. The sequencing here drew on PBMCs, mostly from graft donor cells, taken 180 days after TCRalphabeta/CD19-depleted stem cell transplant. All receptors come from a female patient between 2 and 15 years old who had a stem cell transplant for congenital amegakaryocytic thrombocytopenia, so the T cells may come from the graft donor.

This sequence joins TRBV4-3 and TRBJ2-1, with 8 bases matching TRBD2. This CDR3 comprises 15 residues. The germline CDR1 and CDR2 sequences are LGHNA and YSLEER. V trimming: 6 bases; J trimming: 6 bases; junction bases outside the gene matches: 10. CDR3 amino acids: CASRPWAGGSNEQFF. CDR3 DNA: TGCGCCAGCAGGCCTTGGGCGGGGGGAAGCAATGAGCAGTTCTTC.

This clonotype showed up just a few times. This rearrangement joins TRBV20-1 to TRBJ1-1; 11 bases match TRBD1. The J segment lost 4 bases and the V segment lost 6 bases, leaving 4 bases of the junction unmatched. From germline, CDR1 is DFQATT and CDR2 SNEGSKA (reference sequence). This CDR3 has 13 residues. CDR3 loop: CSAPGTGGTEAFF. CDR3 nucleotide sequence: TGCAGTGCGCCCGGGACAGGGGGCACTGAAGCTTTCTTT.

This clonotype has a count of ten or more. The chain carries TRBV3-1 and TRBJ1-1, with 9 bases that match TRBD1. V was pared by 1 base and J by 9 bases, with 12 bases of the junction left unmatched. There are 16 residues in the CDR3. Germline V CDR1 and CDR2: LGHDT, YNNKEL (reference sequence). CDR3 amino acids: CASSQVSPVGQGQAFF. DNA of the CDR3: TGTGCCAGCAGCCAAGTCTCACCGGTGGGACAGGGTCAAGCTTTCTTT.

This clonotype was seen at least ten times. The V gene is TRBV20-1, the J gene TRBJ2-1, with 8 positions matching TRBD1. J was trimmed by 7 bases and V by 5 bases; bases with no gene match: 7. This CDR3 comprises 13 residues. Germline V lookup: CDR1 DFQATT, CDR2 SNEGSKA (reference sequence). The CDR3 loop is CSAPQGAGNEQFF. The CDR3 bases are TGCAGTGCTCCGCAGGGGGCGGGTAATGAGCAGTTCTTC.

This rearrangement joins TRBV20-1 to TRBJ1-6, with D possibly being TRBD1 (5 bases). CDR1 is DFQATT, CDR2 SNEGSKA, per germline (reference sequence). This CDR3 is 14 amino acids long. The V end was cut by 3 bases, the J end by 7 bases, with 13 bases between. The CDR3 here is CSASWDSKNSPLHF. The CDR3 bases are TGCAGTGCTAGTTGGGACTCTAAGAATTCACCCCTCCACTTT.